Here is one T cell receptor (beta chain) with its context. This entry belongs to a study of T cells after yellow fever vaccination. Germline CDR1 SGHNT, CDR2 YYREEE (reference sequence). Trimming took off 4 bases at V and 6 bases at J, with 20 bases between the two ends. The length of the CDR3 is 16 residues. MiXCR was run by TCRdb on the 5' RACE reads, yielding one entry per CDR3 protein. Seen here are some 600,000 distinct CDR3 sequences, roughly a sixth observed once, and the top ten hold 17%. The receptor's source is a young man who received the YFV17D yellow fever vaccine. The rearrangement links TRBV5-4 to TRBJ2-1; tentatively, D is TRBD1 (6 bases). The source was PBMCs, collected 5 days after the first yellow fever vaccination. The CDR3 reads CASSHLSGTTLNEQFF. For the CDR3, the DNA is TGTGCCAGCAGCCATCTAAGTGGGACAACACTCAATGAGCAGTTCTTC.